The sequence of this TCR beta chain was determined in a study of blood T cell repertoires in COVID-19. On the study more broadly: Sites across the United States, Italy and Spain contributed samples from acute and convalescent COVID-19. Sample material is recorded as cDNA or gDNA derived from T cells, B-cell-depleted T cells, or PBMCs.

As handled by the study authors: Reference gene primer amplification gave estimated nucleated cell counts. Profiled with immunoSEQ multiplex PCR; TCRdb holds only in-frame clones, not every one. V and J calls and clone size are copied from that table; D and trimming were computed from the DNA. The sample lists more than 200,000 clones, 80% to 90% occurring once. Seattle-derived patients entered the study during active infection and were followed longitudinally. From germline, CDR1 is SGHVS and CDR2 FQNEAQ. This CDR3 region has 15 residues. V lost 5 bases to trimming and J lost 0 bases; unmatched junction nucleotides: 3.

The chain recombines TRBV7-8 with TRBJ2-3; 9 bases are a match to TRBD2. The receptor was isolated from a woman older than 75 with COVID-19, enrolled during active disease. The sample comprised peripheral blood. Written as DNA, the CDR3 is TGTGCCAGCAGCCCCCTAGCGGGGAGCACAGATACGCAGTATTTT. Residues: CASSPLAGSTDTQYF.